Listed here are 8 T cell receptor beta chains from one sample, sequenced in a study of blood T cell repertoires in COVID-19. Some clones are missing from TCRdb's copy, which holds only in-frame ones; the method was immunoSEQ multiplex PCR. This sample has fewer than 400,000 clones, with 85% found just once. The sequencing input was PBMCs or T cells enriched from blood (not recorded which). These receptors originate from a woman in her twenties or thirties who had been exposed to COVID-19.

The chain employs TRBV5-1 and TRBJ1-1; 9 bases are a match to TRBD1. Germline values: CDR1 SGHRS, CDR2 YFSETQ. The CDR3 has 14 amino acids. The DNA for the CDR3 is TGCCCCGGGCAACAGGGGGCTGAAGAAACTGAAGCTTTCTTT. Translating gives CPGQQGAEETEAFF.

The chain combines TRBV7-2 with TRBJ1-5; no clear D gene. The CDR3 runs to 15 residues. Trimming removed 4 bases at V and 3 bases at J, with 13 bases between. Germline V gene data show CDR1 as SGHTA and CDR2 as FQGNSA. The CDR3 loop reads CASSSDSAVNQPQHF. In DNA, the CDR3 is TGTGCCAGCAGCTCCGATTCAGCGGTCAATCAGCCCCAGCATTTT.

Here the CDR3 DNA reads TGTGCCAGCAGCCCCCTTTGGTCAGGGGACTATGGCTACACCTTC. Translated, it gives CASSPLWSGDYGYTF. V gene TRBV9 combines with J gene TRBJ1-2; D is possibly TRBD1 (6 bases). CDR3 size: 15 residues. V shed 4 bases and J shed 3 bases, with 16 bases lying between them. Germline CDR1 and CDR2: SGDLS and YYNGEE.

This chain uses TRBV9 with TRBJ2-5, with TRBD2 matching 8 bases. The germline V gene encodes CDR1 SGDLS and CDR2 YYNGEE. CDR3 size: 17 residues. The junction had 18 bases not matched to a gene; V was cut back by 6 bases and J by 5 bases. CDR3 amino acids: CASTNPLGREGLETQYF. As DNA, the CDR3 is TGTGCCAGCACCAACCCTCTGGGTCGGGAGGGCCTTGAGACCCAGTACTTC.

The chain carries TRBV4-1 and TRBJ2-1; TRBD2 aligns across 13 bases. The CDR3 covers 19 residues. V gave up 0 bases and J gave up 9 bases; unmatched junction bases: 14. Germline CDR1 and CDR2: MGHRA and YSYEKL. The CDR3 nucleotides are TGCGCCAGCAGCCAAGATTTCCACCGGGGACTAGCGGGGAGGGGTGAGCAGTTCTTC. This translates into CASSQDFHRGLAGRGEQFF.

The chain has TRBV4-1 and TRBJ2-2; D call uncertain. The V gene lost 3 bases and the J gene lost 5 bases, with 7 bases spanning the gap. CDR1 and CDR2 from the germline V gene are MGHRA and YSYEKL. This CDR3 has 13 amino acids. The CDR3 reads CASSHTKTGELFF. The CDR3, as DNA: TGCGCCAGCAGCCACACAAAGACCGGGGAGCTGTTTTTT.

J is TRBJ1-2 and V is TRBV30; no firm D call. The CDR3 totals 11 residues. Trimming stripped 7 bases from V and 5 bases from J, with 11 bases between. Germline CDR1 is GTSNPN and CDR2 is SVGIG (reference sequence). CDR3: CASREFYGYTF. DNA for the CDR3: TGTGCCTCGCGGGAGTTTTATGGCTACACCTTC.

The chain is built from TRBV7-2 and TRBJ2-4; D not certain. The germline V and J ends were trimmed by 5 bases and 2 bases, with 13 bases remaining between them. CDR3 length equals 15 residues. CDR1 is SGHTA and CDR2 is FQGNSA in the germline V gene. The CDR3 bases are TGTGCCAGCAGCCCGGAGACTTTCTCCAAAAACATTCAGTACTTC. Translated: CASSPETFSKNIQYF.